This T cell receptor (beta chain) is from a study of tumor and adjacent non-tumor tissue in lung cancer. Study-level information: Histology: under 15 adenocarcinoma, a couple of squamous cell carcinoma, 1 small cell lung cancer. Aged roughly 31 to 80 years, patients included 10 men and a handful of women with stage I to III disease. On average, productive TCRbeta reads reached about 4.17 million per sample.

RNA was extracted from bulk tissue without any cell sorting. A modified ARM-PCR protocol with three rounds of nested PCR amplified TCRbeta. From the multiplex PCR reads, TCRdb called clonotypes with MiXCR, one entry per CDR3 protein. The data contain roughly 120,000 distinct CDR3 sequences, approximately 82% of them singletons. The CDR3 sequence is 14 residues long. Germline V gene sequence: CDR1 SGHDT, CDR2 YYEEEE. Findings of the study overall: Compared with tumor, normal lung showed significantly lower TCR diversity.

This clonotype was found once. Antigen unknown. Mismatch with germline at one junction end may stem from a read error. Sequenced input: lung tumor tissue. The TCR originated in a woman aged 55-70 years with non-small cell lung cancer. The rearrangement links TRBV5-6 to TRBJ1-4; no reliable D call. The DNA of the CDR3 is TGTACCAGCAGCTTGTCACAGCCCGATGGATATCTGTTTTTT. This codes for CTSSLSQPDGYLFF.